This TCR beta chain was recorded in a study of T cell changes during pregnancy in multiple sclerosis. TCRdb's copy holds only in-frame clones and misses some; the assay was immunoSEQ multiplex PCR. The sample shows tens of thousands of clones, 92% of them seen only once. With V trimmed by 9 bases and J by 0 bases, 5 bases remained unmatched. The germline V gene encodes CDR1 MNHEY and CDR2 SMNVEV (reference sequence). This CDR3 comprises 14 residues. This receptor was identified in a female donor with multiple sclerosis, enrolled in a pregnancy study. The chain is built from TRBV27 and TRBJ2-1; 7 bases match TRBD1. The input for sequencing was peripheral blood, taken in the first trimester of pregnancy. The CDR3 sequence: CASTGASSYNEQFF. The CDR3 region has the DNA TGTGCCAGTACAGGGGCGAGCTCCTACAATGAGCAGTTCTTC.